This TCR beta chain is from a study of blood T cell repertoires in COVID-19. The CDR3 consists of 16 residues. The ends were cut back, 0 bases at V and 2 bases at J, with 11 bases in the middle. Germline V gene data show CDR1 as SGHRS and CDR2 as YFSETQ. Regarding this clone: This same CDR3 is encoded by further DNA sequences in the sample.

TCRdb's copy holds only in-frame clones and misses some; the assay was immunoSEQ multiplex PCR. This sample has about 170,000 clones, with around four fifths found just once. The material sequenced was peripheral blood. The chain carries TRBV5-1 and TRBJ2-2, with D possibly TRBD1 on 5 matching bases. The receptor was derived from a woman in her 70s who had recovered from COVID-19. The chain's CDR3 is CASSLGPGPNTGELFF. In nucleotides, the CDR3 is TGCGCCAGCAGCTTGGGCCCAGGGCCCAACACCGGGGAGCTGTTTTTT.